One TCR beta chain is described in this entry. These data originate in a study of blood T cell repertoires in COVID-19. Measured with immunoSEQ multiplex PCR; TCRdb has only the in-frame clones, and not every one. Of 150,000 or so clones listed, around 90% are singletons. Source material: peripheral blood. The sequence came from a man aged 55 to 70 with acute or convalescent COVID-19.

CDR3 sequence (DNA): TGTGCCAGCAGTGAACGCACAGGAGCGTCTAACTATGGCTACACCTTC. Its protein is CASSERTGASNYGYTF. V is TRBV6-1 and J is TRBJ1-2; tentatively, D is TRBD1 (5 bases). This CDR3 is built from 16 residues. V dropped 2 bases and J dropped 0 bases, with 13 bases sitting between them. Germline CDR1 and CDR2: MNHNS and SASEGT.